The next 18 T cell receptor beta chains were all read from a single sample in a study of blood T cells in healthy people across ages. A second PCR of roughly 7 to 11 cycles used a sample-barcoded 5' primer and a J-beta primer mix. TCRdb called the 5' RACE reads again in MiXCR, with one record for every CDR3 protein. Of about 1.6 million distinct CDR3 sequences in the sample, 30% to 35% were seen once. The specimen sequenced was blood. The receptors shown here come from a woman aged 25 to 39 in good health.

The chain recombines TRBV7-2 with TRBJ2-1; tentative D call: TRBD2 (6 bases). Germline-derived CDR1 and CDR2 are SGHTA and FQGNSA. Trimming took off 4 bases at V and 4 bases at J, with 20 bases between the two ends. The CDR3 covers 17 residues. The CDR3 sequence is CASSSLDLGGFYNEQFF. CDR3 sequence (DNA): TGTGCCAGCAGCTCCCTAGACCTTGGAGGGTTTTACAATGAGCAGTTCTTC.

This clonotype was counted a few times. The chain joins TRBV20-1 to TRBJ1-4, with TRBD1 matching 8 bases. This CDR3 is 14 amino acids long. Germline V lookup: CDR1 DFQATT, CDR2 SNEGSKA (reference sequence). The V gene end was trimmed by 6 bases and the J gene end by 8 bases; junction bases not matched to a gene: 11. The CDR3: CSAPKQGGAEKLFF. The CDR3 nucleotides read TGCAGTGCGCCCAAACAGGGGGGGGCAGAAAAACTGTTTTTT.

This clonotype was seen a handful of times. The chain couples TRBV4-2 to TRBJ2-7; 9 bases agree with TRBD2. CDR3 size: 18 residues. Germline assignment: CDR1 LGHNA and CDR2 YNFKEQ. The trim removed 1 base at V and 2 bases at J, leaving 12 bases unmatched. The CDR3 region is CASSQARQGLAGPYEQYF. DNA of the CDR3: TGTGCCAGCAGCCAAGCCCGCCAAGGGCTAGCGGGACCCTACGAGCAGTACTTC.

The chain joins TRBV4-1 to TRBJ2-5; possibly TRBD1 for D (5 bases). V lost 2 bases and J lost 6, with 13 bases in between. The CDR3 spans 14 residues. The germline gives CDR1 MGHRA, CDR2 YSYEKL. For the CDR3, the DNA is TGCGCCAGCAGCCAACCTCTAGGGGAAAAGACCCAGTACTTC. This encodes CASSQPLGEKTQYF.

A note on this clonotype: A much larger clone is a single base away; this may be a read error. The chain employs TRBV29-1 and TRBJ2-3; perhaps TRBD2 as D (6 bases). CDR3 length equals 14 residues. CDR1 is SQVTM and CDR2 is ANQGSEA in the germline V gene. CDR3 bases: TGCGGCGTGACCGGGACTCCAATCGGCGATACGCAGTATTTT. Its protein product is CGVTGTPIGDTQYF.

This clonotype was detected only a few times. CDR3 region: CSARHLQGPYEQYF. The CDR3 nucleotides read TGCAGTGCTAGACACCTACAGGGTCCCTACGAGCAGTACTTC. The chain combines TRBV20-1 with TRBJ2-7; D may be TRBD1 (6 bases). Germline CDR1 is DFQATT and CDR2 is SNEGSKA (reference sequence). Trimming took 2 bases from V and 2 from J, leaving 13 bases between them. This CDR3 has 14 amino acids.

This clonotype was counted only a few times. The chain recombines TRBV20-1 with TRBJ2-7; D might be TRBD1 or TRBD2, each matching 5 bases. The CDR3 has 15 residues. The V end was cut by 6 bases, the J end by 6 bases, with 24 bases between. Germline V gene lookup returns CDR1 DFQATT and CDR2 SNEGSKA (reference sequence). CDR3 in DNA: TGCAGTGCGCCGCCTTCGGGACCATCGGCGGTCGAGCAGTACTTC. This translates into CSAPPSGPSAVEQYF.

The chain joins TRBV5-1 to TRBJ2-6; 9 bases map to TRBD1. The germline V gene encodes CDR1 SGHRS and CDR2 YFSETQ. This CDR3 spans 17 amino acids. With 6 bases clipped from V and 0 bases from J, the junction kept 7 bases outside the gene matches. DNA of the CDR3: TGCGCCAGCATGTTGGGACAGGGTAGCTCTGGGGCCAACGTCCTGACTTTC. Its protein is CASMLGQGSSGANVLTF.

This clonotype was found many times. The genes are TRBV20-1 and TRBJ2-7; 11 bases map to TRBD2. This CDR3 comprises 13 residues. J lost 5 bases, V lost 2 bases, and 2 bases had no gene match. Germline assignment: CDR1 DFQATT and CDR2 SNEGSKA (reference sequence). DNA of the CDR3: TGCAGTGCTAGACTAGCGGGAGGCAACGAGCAGTACTTC. It is translated as CSARLAGGNEQYF.

The chain combines TRBV5-1 with TRBJ2-2; possibly TRBD1 for D (5 bases). Germline CDR1 SGHRS, CDR2 YFSETQ. Between the trimmed V and J ends, which lost 0 bases and 0 bases, there was a span of 12 bases. The CDR3 length is 17 residues. In DNA, the CDR3 is TGCGCCAGCAGCTTGGGTCTCAGACAGACGAACACCGGGGAGCTGTTTTTT. This sequence encodes CASSLGLRQTNTGELFF.

CDR3 in DNA: TGTGCCAGCACCGCCCGGACGGGCCCCTACGAGCAGTACTTC. Amino acids: CASTARTGPYEQYF. This chain links TRBV7-8 with TRBJ2-7; D not certain. With 7 bases removed from V and 2 bases from J, the gap between germline ends came to 15 bases. The CDR3 sequence is 14 residues long. Per germline, CDR1 SGHVS and CDR2 FQNEAQ.

The rearrangement joins TRBV7-2 to TRBJ2-1, with 11 bases identical to TRBD2. This CDR3 has 15 residues. Germline CDR1 and CDR2: SGHTA and FQGNSA. V was pared by 5 bases and J by 5 bases, with 5 bases of the junction left unmatched. The CDR3 region has the DNA TGTGCCAGCAGCCATAGCGGGGGGGCCAACAATGAGCAGTTCTTC. Amino acid sequence: CASSHSGGANNEQFF.

The chain is built from TRBV18 and TRBJ1-1, with a tentative D call TRBD1 (5 bases). With 6 bases removed from V and 5 bases from J, the gap between germline ends came to 16 bases. This CDR3 is built from 14 residues. The germline V gene has CDR1 KGHSH and CDR2 LQKENI. CDR3 residues: CASSPTTVWTEAFF. CDR3 coding DNA: TGTGCCAGCTCGCCTACGACAGTTTGGACTGAAGCTTTCTTT.

The chain employs TRBV7-3 and TRBJ2-3; no clear D gene. Trimming left V 0 bases short and J 4 bases short, with 11 bases between. CDR3 length: 15 amino acids. Germline values: CDR1 SGHTA, CDR2 FQGTGA. Written as DNA, the CDR3 is TGTGCCAGCAGCTTAACGGGCGCATTTTCAGATACGCAGTATTTT. It codes for CASSLTGAFSDTQYF.

The chain links TRBV12-3 or TRBV12-4 to TRBJ2-2; 13 nucleotides line up with TRBD2. The CDR3 runs to 14 residues. V trimming: 6 bases; J trimming: 6 bases; junction bases outside the gene matches: 1. The CDR3 protein is CASSGLAGAGELFF. The CDR3 coding sequence is TGTGCCAGCAGCGGACTAGCGGGAGCCGGGGAGCTGTTTTTT.

This clonotype was detected only a few times. DNA of the CDR3: TGCAGTGCTAGATCATCTAGCGGGATGAGGTACAATGAGCAGTTCTTC. It encodes CSARSSSGMRYNEQFF. The V and J genes are TRBV20-1 and TRBJ2-1, with 9 bases aligning to TRBD2. Germline CDR1 reads DFQATT; CDR2 reads SNEGSKA (reference sequence). The CDR3 sequence is 16 residues long. J lost 4 bases, V lost 2 bases, and 9 bases had no gene match.

This clonotype appeared a few times. V gene TRBV20-1 combines with J gene TRBJ1-5; D is unresolved. Looked up from germline, CDR1 is DFQATT and CDR2 is SNEGSKA (reference sequence). The germline V and J ends were trimmed by 3 bases and 0 bases, with 6 bases remaining between them. CDR3 length equals 13 residues. CDR3: CSASKLSNQPQHF. The CDR3 DNA reads TGCAGTGCTAGTAAACTTAGCAATCAGCCCCAGCATTTT.

Concerning this clonotype itself: Being one base from a much bigger clone, this may be a read error. J is TRBJ1-6 and V is TRBV10-2, with 10 bases fitting TRBD1. Germline V gene sequence: CDR1 WSHSY, CDR2 SAAADI. The V and J ends lost 6 bases and 9 bases, in that order; junction bases with no gene match: 5. This CDR3 has 14 amino acids. The CDR3, as DNA: TGCGCCAGCAGGGGAGACAGGGGGCGTTCACCCCTCCACTTT. Its translation is CASRGDRGRSPLHF.